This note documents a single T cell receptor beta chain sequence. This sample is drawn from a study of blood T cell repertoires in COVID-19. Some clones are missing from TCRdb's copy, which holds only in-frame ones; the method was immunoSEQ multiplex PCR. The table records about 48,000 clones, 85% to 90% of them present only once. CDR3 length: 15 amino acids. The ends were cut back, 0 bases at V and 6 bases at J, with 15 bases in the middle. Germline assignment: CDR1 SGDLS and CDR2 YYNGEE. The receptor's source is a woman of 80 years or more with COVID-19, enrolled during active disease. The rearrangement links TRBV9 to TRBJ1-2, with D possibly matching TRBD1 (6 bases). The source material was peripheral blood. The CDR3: CASSVVEGGGHGYTF. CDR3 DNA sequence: TGTGCCAGCAGCGTAGTCGAGGGCGGGGGGCATGGCTACACCTTC.